This is a list of T cell receptor beta chains from one sample in a study of OX40 agonist ivuxolimab in advanced cancers. This table comes from immunoSEQ multiplex PCR, and its TCRdb copy is limited to in-frame clones, with some not included. Among 50,000 to 65,000 clones listed, 85% to 90% were seen once. The sample was CD4+ or CD8+ T cells sorted from blood, taken in a trial of the OX40 agonist ivuxolimab. Every receptor here comes from an adult with an advanced solid tumor such as melanoma, head and neck, liver or kidney cancer. Each CDR3 is given with its conserved first and last residue. The D gene is left open where the match is weak. Where a row states a size, it is once, few, many or the class of an expanded clone; other rows omit it.

abundance	v_gene	j_gene	d_gene	CDR3nt	CDR3aa
.	TRBV2	TRBJ2-5	.	TGTGCCAGCAAAGGAGCGAGCCAAGAGACCCAGTACTTC	CASKGASQETQYF
.	TRBV11-2	TRBJ1-1	.	TGTGCCAGCAGCTTGATCGAGGGGGGCACTGAAGCTTTCTTT	CASSLIEGGTEAFF
.	TRBV2	TRBJ1-2	.	TGTGCCGGGGGTGTAACTCTTTTTGGCTACACCTTC	CAGGVTLFGYTF
.	TRBV30	TRBJ1-2	.	TGTGCCTGGAGCCTCAATAGGGGGGTCTATGGCTACACCTTC	CAWSLNRGVYGYTF
.	TRBV5-1	TRBJ2-7	.	TGCGCCAGCAGCCCACGGGGACAAACCTACGAGCAGTACTTC	CASSPRGQTYEQYF
.	TRBV11-2	TRBJ1-2	TRBD1	TGTGCCAGCAGTCGATGGGGCTCCGGACAGGACTATGGCTACACCTTC	CASSRWGSGQDYGYTF
.	TRBV5-1	TRBJ2-7	TRBD1	TGCGCCAGCAGCTCTTCTACAGGGGGCATCTACGAGCAGTACTTC	CASSSSTGGIYEQYF
.	TRBV5-1	TRBJ1-4	.	TGCGCCAGCAGCTTAGTTACTAATGAAAAACTGTTTTTT	CASSLVTNEKLFF
.	TRBV7-8	TRBJ1-6	.	TGTGCCAGCAGCTTTACTCAGGGAACCTATTCACCCCTCCACTTT	CASSFTQGTYSPLHF
.	TRBV5-1	TRBJ1-1	.	TGCGCCAGCAGCTTGGGGACGGATGAAGCTTTCTTT	CASSLGTDEAFF
.	TRBV6-6	TRBJ2-3	.	TGTGCCAGCAGTTACAATGGGGGGCCGGATACGCAGTATTTT	CASSYNGGPDTQYF
.	TRBV12-5	TRBJ1-1	.	TGTGCTAGTGGTCCCCAGGGGAACACTGAAGCTTTCTTT	CASGPQGNTEAFF
.	TRBV25-1	TRBJ2-5	.	TGTGCCAGCAGTGAATTGACCCAGGGCGGGGAGACCCAGTACTTC	CASSELTQGGETQYF
few	TRBV7-2	TRBJ2-5	.	TGTGCCAGCAGCTTTGCTCGGAAAGAGACCCAGTACTTC	CASSFARKETQYF
.	TRBV11-2	TRBJ2-5	.	TGTGCCAGCAGCGCTAAGGCACACCGCCTCCAAGAGACCCAGTACTTC	CASSAKAHRLQETQYF
once	TRBV9	TRBJ2-1	.	TGTGCCAGCAGCACCCAAACAGGGCTTTATAGCAATGAGCAGTTCTTC	CASSTQTGLYSNEQFF
.	TRBV5-1	TRBJ1-1	.	TGCGCCAGCAGCTATGAGGAGGTGAAGGGGCACACTGAAGCTTTCTTT	CASSYEEVKGHTEAFF
.	TRBV19	TRBJ1-2	TRBD1	TGTGCCAGTAGTGACAGGGGGCTGGTTGGCTACACCTTC	CASSDRGLVGYTF
.	TRBV30	TRBJ1-6	.	TGTGCCTGGAGTTCCAGGTATTTTTATAATTCACCCCTCCACTTT	CAWSSRYFYNSPLHF
.	TRBV27	TRBJ1-1	TRBD1	TGTGCCAGCAGTTTACAGGGGGCCACGAACACTGAAGCTTTCTTT	CASSLQGATNTEAFF